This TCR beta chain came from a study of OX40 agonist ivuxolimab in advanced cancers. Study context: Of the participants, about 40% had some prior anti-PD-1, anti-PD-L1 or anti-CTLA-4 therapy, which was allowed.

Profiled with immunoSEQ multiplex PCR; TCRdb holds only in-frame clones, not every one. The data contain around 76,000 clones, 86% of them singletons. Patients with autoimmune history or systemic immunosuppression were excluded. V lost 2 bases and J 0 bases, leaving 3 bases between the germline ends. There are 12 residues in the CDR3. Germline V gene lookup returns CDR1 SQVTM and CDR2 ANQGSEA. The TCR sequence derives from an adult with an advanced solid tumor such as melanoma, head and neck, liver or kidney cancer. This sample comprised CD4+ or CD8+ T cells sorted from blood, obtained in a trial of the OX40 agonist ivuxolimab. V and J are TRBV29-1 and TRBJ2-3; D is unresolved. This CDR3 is CSVEQSTDTQYF. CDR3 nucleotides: TGCAGCGTTGAACAGAGCACAGATACGCAGTATTTT.